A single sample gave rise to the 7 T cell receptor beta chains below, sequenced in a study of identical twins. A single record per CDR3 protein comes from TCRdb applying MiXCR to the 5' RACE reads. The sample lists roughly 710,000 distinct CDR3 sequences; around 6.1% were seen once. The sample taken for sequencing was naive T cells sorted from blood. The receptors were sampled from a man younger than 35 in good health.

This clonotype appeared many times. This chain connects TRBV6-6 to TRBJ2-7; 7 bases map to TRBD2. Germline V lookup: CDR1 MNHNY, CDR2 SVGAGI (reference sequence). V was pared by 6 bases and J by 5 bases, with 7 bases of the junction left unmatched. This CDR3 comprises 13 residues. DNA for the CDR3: TGTGCCAGCAGGTCGGGGGGAATGCACGAGCAGTACGTC. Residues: CASRSGGMHEQYV.

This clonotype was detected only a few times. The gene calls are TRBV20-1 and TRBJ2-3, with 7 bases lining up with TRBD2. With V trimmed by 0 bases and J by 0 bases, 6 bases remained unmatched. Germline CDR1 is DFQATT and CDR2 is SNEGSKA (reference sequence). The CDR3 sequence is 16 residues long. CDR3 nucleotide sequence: TGCAGTGCTAGAGATGAGCGGGGCCCTAGCACAGATACGCAGTATTTT. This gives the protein CSARDERGPSTDTQYF.

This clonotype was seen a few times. The CDR3 coding sequence is TGTGCCAGCGTCCCCCTCTACGAGCAGTACTTC. It specifies CASVPLYEQYF. This chain joins TRBV2 and TRBJ2-7; D gene uncertain. V was pared by 8 bases and J by 3 bases, with 8 bases between. CDR3 length: 11 amino acids. CDR1 and CDR2 from the germline V gene are SNHLY and FYNNEI.

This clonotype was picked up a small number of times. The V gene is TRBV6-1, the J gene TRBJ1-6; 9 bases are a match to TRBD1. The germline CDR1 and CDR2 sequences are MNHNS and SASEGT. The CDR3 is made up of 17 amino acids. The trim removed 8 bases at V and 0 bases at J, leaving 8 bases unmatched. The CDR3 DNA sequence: TGTGCCAGCGGGCGGACAGGGGCGAGCTCCTATAATTCACCCCTCCACTTT. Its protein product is CASGRTGASSYNSPLHF.

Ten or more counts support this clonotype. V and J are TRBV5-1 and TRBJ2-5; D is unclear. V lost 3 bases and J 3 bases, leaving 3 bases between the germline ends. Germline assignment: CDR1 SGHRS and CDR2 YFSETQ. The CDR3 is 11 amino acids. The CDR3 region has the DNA TGCGCCAGCAGCTGGAAAGAGACCCAGTACTTC. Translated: CASSWKETQYF.

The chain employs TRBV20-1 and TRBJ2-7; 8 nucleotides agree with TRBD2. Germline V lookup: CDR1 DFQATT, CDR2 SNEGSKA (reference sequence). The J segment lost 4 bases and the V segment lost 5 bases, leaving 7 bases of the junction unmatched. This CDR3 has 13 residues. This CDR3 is CSARPSGRYEQYF. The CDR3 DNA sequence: TGCAGTGCTCGGCCTAGCGGGCGTTACGAGCAGTACTTC.

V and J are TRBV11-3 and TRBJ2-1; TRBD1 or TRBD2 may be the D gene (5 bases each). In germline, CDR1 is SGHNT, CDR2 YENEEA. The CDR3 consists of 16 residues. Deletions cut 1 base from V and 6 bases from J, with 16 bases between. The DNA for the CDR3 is TGTGCCAGCAGCTTAGGACGGGACCCCGCGGGCAATGAGCAGTTCTTC. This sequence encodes CASSLGRDPAGNEQFF.